The source of this T cell receptor beta chain is a study of cytomegalovirus exposure and HLA in healthy donors. Study observations and caveats: Equally common other TCR beta chains were less clonally expanded than HLA-associated ones, a later analysis found. Productive rates of about 90% or about 30% were seen for most TCR beta V segments in an earlier analysis.

Germline assignment: CDR1 SGHRS and CDR2 YFSETQ. J was trimmed by 7 bases and V by 3 bases; bases with no gene match: 5. The CDR3 is 15 amino acids. The study ran its PCR with 60 Vbeta and 13 Jbeta primers. TCRdb's copy holds only in-frame clones and misses some; the assay was immunoSEQ multiplex PCR. Among about 200,000 clones listed, around four fifths were seen once. Regarding this clone: Its cognate antigen is unknown.

This clonotype was sampled from a boy aged 2 to 10 in good health and CMV-seronegative. Sequenced material: PBMCs. The genes are TRBV5-1 and TRBJ1-6; 9 positions agree with TRBD1. The chain's CDR3 is CASSSWTGENSPLHF. CDR3 DNA: TGCGCCAGCAGCTCCTGGACAGGGGAGAATTCACCCCTCCACTTT.